The rows below give T cell receptor beta chains drawn from one sample of a study of blood T cell repertoires in COVID-19. Produced via immunoSEQ multiplex PCR; TCRdb's table is partial and in-frame only. The table includes 150,000 to 200,000 clones, 80% to 90% detected once. Sample: peripheral blood. The origin of the receptors is a woman aged 55-69 years with COVID-19, enrolled during active disease. The CDR3 runs from the conserved cysteine through the conserved F or W. A D gene is named only where the DNA matches it firmly. Clone size is given for some rows only: seen once, a few or many times, or a class if the clone is expanded.

V: TRBV6-6; size: -; J: TRBJ2-7; D: TRBD1; DNA: TGTGCCAGCAGTCCGATTGCAGGGACAGGCTCCTACGAGCAGTACTTC; CDR3: CASSPIAGTGSYEQYF
V: TRBV28; size: -; J: TRBJ2-7; D: TRBD2; DNA: TGTGCCAGCAGACCAGGACTAGCGGGGTTCGGGGAGCAGTACTTC; CDR3: CASRPGLAGFGEQYF
V: TRBV6-2/TRBV6-3; size: -; J: TRBJ1-5; D: -; DNA: TGTGCCAGCAGTCGCGGGGGACCTCAGCCCCAGCATTTT; CDR3: CASSRGGPQPQHF
V: TRBV4-3; size: -; J: TRBJ2-7; D: TRBD2; DNA: TGCGCCAGCAGCCAAGATAGGCCGGGACTAGTCTCCTACGAGCAGTACTTC; CDR3: CASSQDRPGLVSYEQYF
V: TRBV6-1; size: -; J: TRBJ1-3; D: TRBD1; DNA: TGTGCCAGCAGTGAAGAAGTGGCGGGACAGGGGTCTGGAAACACCATATATTTT; CDR3: CASSEEVAGQGSGNTIYF
V: TRBV9; size: once; J: TRBJ1-1; D: -; DNA: TGTGCCAGCAGCGTAGAGACAGAAAGAACTGAAGCTTTCTTT; CDR3: CASSVETERTEAFF
V: TRBV7-7; size: -; J: TRBJ2-1; D: -; DNA: TGTGCTAGCAGCTTAGGAGGCGCCTCCTACAATGAGCAGTTCTTC; CDR3: CASSLGGASYNEQFF
V: TRBV7-9; size: -; J: TRBJ2-4; D: -; DNA: TGTGCCTTCGATAGGGAGGCCAAAAACATTCAGTACTTC; CDR3: CAFDREAKNIQYF
V: TRBV6-5; size: -; J: TRBJ2-5; D: -; DNA: TGTGCCACGTTCTACAGGGTTGTGGAGACCCAGTACTTC; CDR3: CATFYRVVETQYF
V: TRBV12-5; size: once; J: TRBJ1-5; D: -; DNA: TGTGCTAGTGATGGGGGGAGCAATCAGCCCCAGCATTTT; CDR3: CASDGGSNQPQHF
V: TRBV24-1; size: -; J: TRBJ1-4; D: -; DNA: TGTGCCACCAGTGAAGGGATAGGCAGGGATACTGAAAAACTGTTTTTT; CDR3: CATSEGIGRDTEKLFF
V: TRBV12-2; size: -; J: TRBJ2-7; D: -; DNA: TGTGCAAGTCGCTTAGTTCCCTCTCCGCGACAGGGGCCTTCCTACGAGCAGTACTTC; CDR3: CASRLVPSPRQGPSYEQYF
V: TRBV19; size: -; J: TRBJ2-7; D: TRBD1; DNA: TGTGCCAGTAGTATCGTGGCAGGGGGCCCCTCCTACGAGCAGTACTTC; CDR3: CASSIVAGGPSYEQYF
V: TRBV9; size: -; J: TRBJ2-5; D: -; DNA: TGTGCCAGCAGCCGACAGGACAGAGGCCAAGAGACCCAGTACTTC; CDR3: CASSRQDRGQETQYF
V: TRBV5-1; size: -; J: TRBJ2-1; D: TRBD1; DNA: TGCGCCAGCAGCTCCAGGACAGGGAACAATGAGCAGTTCTTC; CDR3: CASSSRTGNNEQFF
V: TRBV19; size: -; J: TRBJ2-7; D: -; DNA: TGTGCCAGTAGTATTCGGACAGCGGTCTACGAGCAGTACTTC; CDR3: CASSIRTAVYEQYF
V: TRBV18; size: -; J: TRBJ1-5; D: TRBD1; DNA: TGTGCCAGCTCACTTAGAGCACAGGGGGTGGATAGCAATCAGCCCCAGCATTTT; CDR3: CASSLRAQGVDSNQPQHF
V: TRBV27; size: -; J: TRBJ2-7; D: TRBD1; DNA: TGTGCCAGCAGTTTGGAGCCGGGGACAGGTTATAACGAGCAGTACTTC; CDR3: CASSLEPGTGYNEQYF
V: TRBV19; size: -; J: TRBJ2-5; D: TRBD1; DNA: TGTGCCAGTAGTGAATACCGGGACAGGAACTTGAGGACCCAGTACTTC; CDR3: CASSEYRDRNLRTQYF
V: TRBV5-1; size: -; J: TRBJ2-1; D: -; DNA: TGCGCCAGCAGCCTCCGGAGACAGTTGTACAATGAGCAGTTCTTC; CDR3: CASSLRRQLYNEQFF
V: TRBV10-3; size: -; J: TRBJ1-5; D: -; DNA: TGTGCCATCAGTGAGGCCAGGGCCGGCAATCAGCCCCAGCATTTT; CDR3: CAISEARAGNQPQHF
V: TRBV19; size: -; J: TRBJ2-2; D: -; DNA: TGTGCCAGTAACCCACAGGGATCCACCGGGGAGCTGTTTTTT; CDR3: CASNPQGSTGELFF
V: TRBV30; size: -; J: TRBJ1-1; D: -; DNA: TGTGCCAGATCATTTTCTCGAAGCGCTGAAGCTTTCTTT; CDR3: CARSFSRSAEAFF
V: TRBV20-1; size: once; J: TRBJ2-1; D: TRBD2; DNA: TGCAGTGCTAGGAGCGGGGGGCAGTTCTTC; CDR3: CSARSGGQFF
V: TRBV6-1; size: -; J: TRBJ2-7; D: TRBD2; DNA: TGTGCCAGCAGTGAAGCGGGGGGGTATTACTCCTACGAGCAGTACTTC; CDR3: CASSEAGGYYSYEQYF
V: TRBV6-5; size: -; J: TRBJ1-5; D: -; DNA: TGTGCCAGCGTCGGGGGGCCGAGCCAGCCCCAGCATTTT; CDR3: CASVGGPSQPQHF
V: TRBV7-9; size: -; J: TRBJ2-7; D: -; DNA: TGTGCCAGCAGCTTATACGAGATCACCTACGAGCAGTACTTC; CDR3: CASSLYEITYEQYF
V: TRBV7-8; size: once; J: TRBJ2-1; D: -; DNA: TGTGCCAGCAGCTTGGTTGATAGCTCCTACAATGAGCAGTTCTTC; CDR3: CASSLVDSSYNEQFF
V: TRBV5-1; size: once; J: TRBJ1-2; D: -; DNA: TGCGCCAGCAGCTTGGCCGGTCGACAGGAGCAGGGCTACACCTTC; CDR3: CASSLAGRQEQGYTF
V: TRBV11-2; size: -; J: TRBJ2-1; D: TRBD2; DNA: TGTGCCAGCAGCTTTCTACTACTAGCGGGAAGGTCCAATGAGCAGTTCTTC; CDR3: CASSFLLLAGRSNEQFF
V: TRBV28; size: -; J: TRBJ1-1; D: TRBD1; DNA: TGTGCCAGCAGTTTGCCGGGACAGGGGACTGAAGCTTTCTTT; CDR3: CASSLPGQGTEAFF
V: TRBV28; size: -; J: TRBJ1-1; D: -; DNA: TGTGCCAGCAGCTCCCGGGGGGGCCCTTCGACTGAAGCTTTCTTT; CDR3: CASSSRGGPSTEAFF
V: TRBV7-6; size: once; J: TRBJ2-3; D: TRBD2; DNA: TGTGCCAGCAGCTTGGTTCCTAGCGGGAGCACAGATACGCAGTATTTT; CDR3: CASSLVPSGSTDTQYF
V: TRBV6-5; size: once; J: TRBJ2-1; D: -; DNA: TGTGCCAGCACCGTCTCTCGCTACCCCTACAATGAGCAGTTCTTC; CDR3: CASTVSRYPYNEQFF
V: TRBV7-2; size: -; J: TRBJ2-5; D: TRBD1; DNA: TGTGCCAGCAGCTTAGGGGGGACAGTAAAAGAGACCCAGTACTTC; CDR3: CASSLGGTVKETQYF